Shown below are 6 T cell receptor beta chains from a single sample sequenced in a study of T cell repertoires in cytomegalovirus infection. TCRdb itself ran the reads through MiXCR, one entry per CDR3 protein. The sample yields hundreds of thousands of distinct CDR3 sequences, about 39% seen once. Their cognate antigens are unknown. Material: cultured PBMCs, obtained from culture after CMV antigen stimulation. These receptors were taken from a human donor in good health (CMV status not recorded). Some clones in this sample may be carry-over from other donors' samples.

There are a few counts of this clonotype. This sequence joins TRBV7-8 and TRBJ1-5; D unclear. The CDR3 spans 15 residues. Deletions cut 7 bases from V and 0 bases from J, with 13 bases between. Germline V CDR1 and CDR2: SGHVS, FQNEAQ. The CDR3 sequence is CASTPAAYSNQPQHF. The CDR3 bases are TGTGCCAGCACCCCCGCAGCCTATAGCAATCAGCCCCAGCATTTT.

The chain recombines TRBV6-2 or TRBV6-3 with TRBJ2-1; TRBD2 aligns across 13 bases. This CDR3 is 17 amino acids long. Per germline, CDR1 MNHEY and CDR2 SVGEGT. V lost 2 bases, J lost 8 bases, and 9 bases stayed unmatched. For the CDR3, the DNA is TGTGCCAGCAGTTACCCAAGACTAGCGGGAGGTGGAGATGAGCAGTTCTTC. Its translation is CASSYPRLAGGGDEQFF.

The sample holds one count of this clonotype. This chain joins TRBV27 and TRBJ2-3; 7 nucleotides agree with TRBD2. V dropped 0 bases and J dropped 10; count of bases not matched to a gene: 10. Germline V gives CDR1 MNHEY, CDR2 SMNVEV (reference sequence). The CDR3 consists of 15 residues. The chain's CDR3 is CASSLSGLGGQSQYF. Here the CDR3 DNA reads TGTGCCAGCAGTTTATCTGGACTAGGTGGGCAATCGCAGTATTTT.

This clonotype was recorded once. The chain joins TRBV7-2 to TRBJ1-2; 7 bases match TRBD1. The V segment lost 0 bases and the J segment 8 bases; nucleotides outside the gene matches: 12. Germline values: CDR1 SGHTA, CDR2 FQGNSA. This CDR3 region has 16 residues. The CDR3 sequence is CASSLAPGQFRGGYTF. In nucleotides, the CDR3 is TGTGCCAGCAGCTTAGCCCCGGGACAGTTTAGGGGGGGCTACACCTTC.

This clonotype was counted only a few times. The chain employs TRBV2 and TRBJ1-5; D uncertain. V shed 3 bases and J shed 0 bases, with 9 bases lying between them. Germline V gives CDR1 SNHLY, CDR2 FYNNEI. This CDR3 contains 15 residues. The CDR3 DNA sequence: TGTGCCAGCAGTGATTGGGTGTTTAGCAATCAGCCCCAGCATTTT. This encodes CASSDWVFSNQPQHF.

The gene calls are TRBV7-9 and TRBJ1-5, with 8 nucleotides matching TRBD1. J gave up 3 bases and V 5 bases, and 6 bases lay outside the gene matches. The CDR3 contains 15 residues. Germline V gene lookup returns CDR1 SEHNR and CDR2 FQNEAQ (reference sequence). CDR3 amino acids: CASSADRADNQPQHF. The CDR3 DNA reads TGTGCCAGCAGCGCGGACAGGGCCGACAATCAGCCCCAGCATTTT. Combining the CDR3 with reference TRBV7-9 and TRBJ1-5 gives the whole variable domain DTGVSQNPRHKITKRGQNVTFRCDPISEHNRLYWYRQTLGQGPEFLTYFQNEAQLEKSRLLSDRFSAERPKGSFSTLEIQRTEQGDSAMYLCASSADRADNQPQHFGDGTRLSIL.